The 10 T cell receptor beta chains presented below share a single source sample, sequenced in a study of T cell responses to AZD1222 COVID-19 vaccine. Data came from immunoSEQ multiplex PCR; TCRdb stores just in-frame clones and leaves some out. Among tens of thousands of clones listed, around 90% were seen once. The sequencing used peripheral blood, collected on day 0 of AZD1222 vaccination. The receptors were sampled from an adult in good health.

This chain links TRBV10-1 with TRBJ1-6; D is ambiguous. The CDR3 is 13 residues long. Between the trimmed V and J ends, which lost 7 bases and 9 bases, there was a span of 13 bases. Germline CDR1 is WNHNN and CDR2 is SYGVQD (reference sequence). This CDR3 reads CASNRGLGSPLHF. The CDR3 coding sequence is TGCGCCAGCAATCGGGGATTAGGTTCACCCCTCCACTTT.

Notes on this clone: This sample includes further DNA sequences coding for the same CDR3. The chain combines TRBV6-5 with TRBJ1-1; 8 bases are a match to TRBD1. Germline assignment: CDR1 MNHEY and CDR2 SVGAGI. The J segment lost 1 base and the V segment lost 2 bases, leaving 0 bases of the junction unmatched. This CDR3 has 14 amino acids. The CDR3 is CASSYDRGNTEAFF. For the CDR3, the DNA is TGTGCCAGCAGTTACGACAGGGGGAACACTGAAGCTTTCTTT.

CDR3 residues: CASRSLGQGVTEAFF. CDR3 DNA: TGCGCCAGCAGATCTCTCGGACAGGGGGTGACTGAAGCTTTCTTT. This rearrangement joins TRBV5-1 to TRBJ1-1, with 10 bases aligning to TRBD1. The CDR3 runs 15 residues. Losses at the gene ends were 5 bases for V and 5 bases for J; bases not matched to a gene: 9. Germline CDR1 SGHRS, CDR2 YFSETQ.

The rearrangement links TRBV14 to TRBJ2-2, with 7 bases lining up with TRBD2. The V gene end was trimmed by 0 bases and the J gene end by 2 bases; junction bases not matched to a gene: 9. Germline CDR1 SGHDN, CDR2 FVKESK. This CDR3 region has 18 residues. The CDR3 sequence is CASSQDFVGGLNTGELFF. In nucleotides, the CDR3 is TGTGCCAGCAGCCAAGATTTTGTGGGGGGACTAAACACCGGGGAGCTGTTTTTT.

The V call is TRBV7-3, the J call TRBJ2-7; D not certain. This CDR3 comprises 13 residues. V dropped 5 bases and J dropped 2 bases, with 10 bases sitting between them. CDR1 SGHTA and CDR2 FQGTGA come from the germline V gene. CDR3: CASSLGIPYEQYF. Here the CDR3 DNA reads TGTGCCAGCAGCCTGGGGATACCCTACGAGCAGTACTTC.

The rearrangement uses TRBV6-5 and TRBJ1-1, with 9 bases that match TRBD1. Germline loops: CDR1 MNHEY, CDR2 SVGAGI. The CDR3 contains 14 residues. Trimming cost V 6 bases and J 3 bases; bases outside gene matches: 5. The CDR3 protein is CASSLDRGDTEAFF. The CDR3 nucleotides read TGTGCCAGCAGCCTGGACAGGGGCGACACTGAAGCTTTCTTT.

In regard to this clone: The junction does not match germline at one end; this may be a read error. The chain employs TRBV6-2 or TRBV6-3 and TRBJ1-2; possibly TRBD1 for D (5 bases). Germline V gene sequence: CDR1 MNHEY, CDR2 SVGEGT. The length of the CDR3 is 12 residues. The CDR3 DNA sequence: TGTGCCAGCAGTCCCCCAAGTCGGGACGTCGACTTC. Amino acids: CASSPPSRDVDF.

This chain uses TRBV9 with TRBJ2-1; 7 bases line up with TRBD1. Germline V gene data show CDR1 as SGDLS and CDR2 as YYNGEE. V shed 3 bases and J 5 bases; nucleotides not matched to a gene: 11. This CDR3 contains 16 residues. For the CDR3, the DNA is TGTGCCAGCAGCGACCGGGACAGCCCCGGTGACAATGAGCAGTTCTTC. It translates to CASSDRDSPGDNEQFF. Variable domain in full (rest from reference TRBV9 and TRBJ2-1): DSGVTQTPKHLITATGQRVTLRCSPRSGDLSVYWYQQSLDQGLQFLIQYYNGEERAKGNILERFSAQQFPDLHSELNLSSLELGDSALYFCASSDRDSPGDNEQFFGPGTRLTVL.

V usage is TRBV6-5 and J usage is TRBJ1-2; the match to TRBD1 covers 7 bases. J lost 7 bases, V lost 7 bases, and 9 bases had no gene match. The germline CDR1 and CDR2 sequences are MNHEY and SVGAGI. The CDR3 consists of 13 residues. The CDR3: CASIFTGEIGYTF. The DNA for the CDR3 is TGTGCCAGCATATTCACAGGGGAAATTGGCTACACCTTC.

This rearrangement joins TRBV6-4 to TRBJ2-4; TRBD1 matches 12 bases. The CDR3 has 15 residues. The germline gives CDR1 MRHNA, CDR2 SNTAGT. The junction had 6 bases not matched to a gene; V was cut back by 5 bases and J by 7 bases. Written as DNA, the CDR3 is TGTGCCAGCAGTCCCCGGGACAGGGGGCGGAACATTCAGTACTTC. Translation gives CASSPRDRGRNIQYF.